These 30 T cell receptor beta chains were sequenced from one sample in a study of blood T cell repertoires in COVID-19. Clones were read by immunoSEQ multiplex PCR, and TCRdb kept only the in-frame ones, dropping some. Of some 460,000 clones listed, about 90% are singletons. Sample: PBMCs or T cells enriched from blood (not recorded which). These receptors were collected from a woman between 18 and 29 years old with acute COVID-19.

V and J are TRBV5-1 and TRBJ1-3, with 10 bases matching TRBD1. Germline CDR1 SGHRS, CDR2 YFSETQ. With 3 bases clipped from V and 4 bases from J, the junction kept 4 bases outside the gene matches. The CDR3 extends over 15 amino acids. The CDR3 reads CASSSGQGDGNTIYF. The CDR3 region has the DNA TGCGCCAGCAGCTCAGGACAGGGGGACGGAAACACCATATATTTT.

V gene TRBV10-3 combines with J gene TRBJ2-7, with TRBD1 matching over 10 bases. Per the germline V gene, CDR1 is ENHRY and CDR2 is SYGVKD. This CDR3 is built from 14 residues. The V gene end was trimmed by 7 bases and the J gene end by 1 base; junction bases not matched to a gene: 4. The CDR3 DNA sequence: TGTGCCATCATGGCGGGACAGGGGTCCTACGAGCAGTACTTC. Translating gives CAIMAGQGSYEQYF.

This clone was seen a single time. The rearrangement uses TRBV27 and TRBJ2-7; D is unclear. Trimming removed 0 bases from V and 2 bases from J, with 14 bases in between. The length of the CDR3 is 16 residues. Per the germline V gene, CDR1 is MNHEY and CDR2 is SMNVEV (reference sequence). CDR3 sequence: CASSLSINRLTYEQYF. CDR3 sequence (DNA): TGTGCCAGCAGTTTATCGATAAATCGACTGACCTACGAGCAGTACTTC.

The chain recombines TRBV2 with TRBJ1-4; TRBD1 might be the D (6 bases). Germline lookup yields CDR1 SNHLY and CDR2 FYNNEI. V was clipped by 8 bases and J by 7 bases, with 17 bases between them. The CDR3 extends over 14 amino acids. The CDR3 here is CASDRAGVGEKLFF. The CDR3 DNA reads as TGTGCCAGCGATCGGGCAGGGGTGGGTGAAAAACTGTTTTTT.

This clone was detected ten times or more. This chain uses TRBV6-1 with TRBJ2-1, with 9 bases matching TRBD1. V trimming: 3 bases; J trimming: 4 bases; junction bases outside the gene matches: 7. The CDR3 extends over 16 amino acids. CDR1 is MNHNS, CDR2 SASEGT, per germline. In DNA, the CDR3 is TGTGCCAGCAGTGATCCACGACAGGGGGTATACAATGAGCAGTTCTTC. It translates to CASSDPRQGVYNEQFF.

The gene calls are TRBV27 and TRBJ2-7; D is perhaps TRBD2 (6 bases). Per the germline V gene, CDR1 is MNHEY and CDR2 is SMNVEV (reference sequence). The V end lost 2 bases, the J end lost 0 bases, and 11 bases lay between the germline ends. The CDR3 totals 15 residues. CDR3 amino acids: CASSLRAGSSYEQYF. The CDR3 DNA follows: TGTGCCAGCAGTTTACGGGCGGGGAGCTCCTACGAGCAGTACTTC.

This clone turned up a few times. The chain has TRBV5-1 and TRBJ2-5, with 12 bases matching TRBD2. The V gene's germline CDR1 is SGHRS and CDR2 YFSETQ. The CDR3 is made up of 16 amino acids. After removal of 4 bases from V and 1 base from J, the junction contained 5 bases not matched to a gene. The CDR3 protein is CASSPGLAGAQETQYF. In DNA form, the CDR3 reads TGCGCCAGCAGCCCGGGACTAGCGGGCGCCCAAGAGACCCAGTACTTC.

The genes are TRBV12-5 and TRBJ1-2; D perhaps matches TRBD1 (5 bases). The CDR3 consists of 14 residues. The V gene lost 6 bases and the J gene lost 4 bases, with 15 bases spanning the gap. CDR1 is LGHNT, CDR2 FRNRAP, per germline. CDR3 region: CASGLEDSFYGYTF. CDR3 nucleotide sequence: TGTGCTAGTGGCCTCGAAGACAGCTTCTATGGCTACACCTTC.

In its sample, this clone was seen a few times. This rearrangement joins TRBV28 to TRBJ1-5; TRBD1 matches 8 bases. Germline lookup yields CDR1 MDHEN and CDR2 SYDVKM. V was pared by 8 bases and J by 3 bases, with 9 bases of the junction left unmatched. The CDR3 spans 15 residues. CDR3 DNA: TGTGCCAGCGTACCGGGACAGGTGCCCAATCAGCCCCAGCATTTT. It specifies CASVPGQVPNQPQHF.

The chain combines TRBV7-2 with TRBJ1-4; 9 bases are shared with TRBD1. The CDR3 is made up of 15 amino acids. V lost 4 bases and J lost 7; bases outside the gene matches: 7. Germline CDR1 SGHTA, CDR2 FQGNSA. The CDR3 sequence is CASSSWDRVGEKLFF. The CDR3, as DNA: TGTGCCAGCAGCTCCTGGGACAGGGTTGGTGAAAAACTGTTTTTT. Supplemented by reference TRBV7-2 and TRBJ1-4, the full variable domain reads GAGVSQSPSNKVTEKGKDVELRCDPISGHTALYWYRQSLGQGLEFLIYFQGNSAPDKSGLPSDRFSAERTGGSVSTLTIQRTQQEDSAVYLCASSSWDRVGEKLFFGSGTQLSVL.

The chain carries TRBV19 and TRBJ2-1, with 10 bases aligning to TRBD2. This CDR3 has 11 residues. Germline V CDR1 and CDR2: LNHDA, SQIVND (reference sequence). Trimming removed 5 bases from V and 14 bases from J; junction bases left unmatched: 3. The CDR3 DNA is TGTGCCAGTAGTCCCGGGACTAGCGAGTTCTTC. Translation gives CASSPGTSEFF.

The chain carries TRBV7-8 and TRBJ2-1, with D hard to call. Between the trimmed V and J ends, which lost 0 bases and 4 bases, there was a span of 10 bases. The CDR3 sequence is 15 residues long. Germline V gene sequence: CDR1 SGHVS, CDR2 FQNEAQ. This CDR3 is CASSLAAPEYNEQFF. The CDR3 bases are TGTGCCAGCAGCTTAGCGGCCCCCGAATACAATGAGCAGTTCTTC.

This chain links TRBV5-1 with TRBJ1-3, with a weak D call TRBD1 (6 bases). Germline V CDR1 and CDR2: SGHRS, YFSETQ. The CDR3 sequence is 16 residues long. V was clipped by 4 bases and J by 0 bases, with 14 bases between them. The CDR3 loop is CASSTSGVVSGNTIYF. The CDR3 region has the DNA TGCGCCAGCAGCACCTCAGGGGTTGTCTCTGGAAACACCATATATTTT.

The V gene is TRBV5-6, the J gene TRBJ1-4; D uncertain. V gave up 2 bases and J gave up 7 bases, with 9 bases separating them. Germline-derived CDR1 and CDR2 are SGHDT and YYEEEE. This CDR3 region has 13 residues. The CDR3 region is CASSFKGGEKLFF. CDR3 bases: TGTGCCAGCAGCTTTAAGGGAGGTGAAAAACTGTTTTTT. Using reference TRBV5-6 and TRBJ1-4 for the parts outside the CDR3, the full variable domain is DAGVTQSPTHLIKTRGQQVTLRCSPKSGHDTVSWYQQALGQGPQFIFQYYEEEERQRGNFPDRFSGHQFPNYSSELNVNALLLGDSALYLCASSFKGGEKLFFGSGTQLSVL.

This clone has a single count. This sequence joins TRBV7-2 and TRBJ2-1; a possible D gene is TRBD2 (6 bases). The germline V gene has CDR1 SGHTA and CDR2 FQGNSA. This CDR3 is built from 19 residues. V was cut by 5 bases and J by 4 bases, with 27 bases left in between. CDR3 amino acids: CASSDRRGTESARYNEQFF. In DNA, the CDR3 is TGTGCCAGCAGCGATCGGCGGGGCACAGAATCGGCCAGATACAATGAGCAGTTCTTC.

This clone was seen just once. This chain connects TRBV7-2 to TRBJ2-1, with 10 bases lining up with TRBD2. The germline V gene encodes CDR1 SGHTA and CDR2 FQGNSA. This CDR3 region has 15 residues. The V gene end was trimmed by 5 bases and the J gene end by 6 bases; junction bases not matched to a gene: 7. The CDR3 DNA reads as TGTGCCAGCAGCGTATCGGGACTAGCGATCAATGAGCAGTTCTTC. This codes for CASSVSGLAINEQFF. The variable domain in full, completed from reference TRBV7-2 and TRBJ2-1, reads GAGVSQSPSNKVTEKGKDVELRCDPISGHTALYWYRQSLGQGLEFLIYFQGNSAPDKSGLPSDRFSAERTGGSVSTLTIQRTQQEDSAVYLCASSVSGLAINEQFFGPGTRLTVL.

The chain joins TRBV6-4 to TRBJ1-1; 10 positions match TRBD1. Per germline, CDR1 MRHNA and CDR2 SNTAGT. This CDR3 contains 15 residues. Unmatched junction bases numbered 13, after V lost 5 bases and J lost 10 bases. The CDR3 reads CASSPSGTGDWGAFF. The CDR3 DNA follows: TGTGCCAGCAGTCCCTCGGGGACAGGGGACTGGGGAGCTTTCTTT.

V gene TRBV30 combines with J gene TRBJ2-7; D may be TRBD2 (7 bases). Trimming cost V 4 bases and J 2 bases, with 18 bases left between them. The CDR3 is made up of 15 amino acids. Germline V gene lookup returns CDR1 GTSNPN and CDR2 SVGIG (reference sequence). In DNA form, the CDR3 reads TGTGCCTGGACTCCAGGGGCTAGCGGAGCCTACGAGCAGTACTTC. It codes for CAWTPGASGAYEQYF.

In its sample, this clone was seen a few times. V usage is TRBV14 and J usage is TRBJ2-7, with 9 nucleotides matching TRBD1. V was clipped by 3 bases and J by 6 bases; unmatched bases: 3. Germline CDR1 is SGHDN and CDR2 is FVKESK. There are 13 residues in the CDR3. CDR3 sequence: CASSHRQGGEQYF. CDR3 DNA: TGTGCCAGCAGCCACAGACAGGGGGGCGAGCAGTACTTC.

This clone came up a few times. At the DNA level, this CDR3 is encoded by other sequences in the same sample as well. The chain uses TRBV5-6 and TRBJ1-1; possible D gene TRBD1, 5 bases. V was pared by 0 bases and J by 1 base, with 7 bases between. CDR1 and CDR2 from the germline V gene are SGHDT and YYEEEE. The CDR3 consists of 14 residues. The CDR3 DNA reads TGTGCCAGCAGCTTGGCCGGGGGGAACACTGAAGCTTTCTTT. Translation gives CASSLAGGNTEAFF.

CDR3 coding DNA: TGTGCCAGCAGCTCCCGACTAGCGGGGCGCACAGATACGCAGTATTTT. Translated: CASSSRLAGRTDTQYF. The chain uses TRBV13 and TRBJ2-3, with 11 bases lining up with TRBD2. The ends lost 4 bases at V and 1 base at J; junction bases unmatched: 4. The germline V gene encodes CDR1 PRHDT and CDR2 FYEKMQ (reference sequence). This CDR3 region has 16 residues. Variable domain in full (rest from reference TRBV13 and TRBJ2-3): AAGVIQSPRHLIKEKRETATLKCYPIPRHDTVYWYQQGPGQDPQFLISFYEKMQSDKGSIPDRFSAQQFSDYHSELNMSSLELGDSALYFCASSSRLAGRTDTQYFGPGTRLTVL.

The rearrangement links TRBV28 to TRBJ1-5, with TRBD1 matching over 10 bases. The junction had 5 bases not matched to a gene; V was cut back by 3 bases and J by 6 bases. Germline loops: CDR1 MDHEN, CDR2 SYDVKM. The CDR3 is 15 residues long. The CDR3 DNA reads TGTGCCAGCAGTTTGGGGACAGGGGATGTTCAGCCCCAGCATTTT. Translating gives CASSLGTGDVQPQHF.

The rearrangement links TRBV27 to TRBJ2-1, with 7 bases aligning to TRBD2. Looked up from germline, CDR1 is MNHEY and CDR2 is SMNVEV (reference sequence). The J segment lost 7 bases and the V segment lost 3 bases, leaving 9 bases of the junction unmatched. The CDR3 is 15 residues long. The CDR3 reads CASSFQQRGGNEQFF. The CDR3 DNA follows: TGTGCCAGCAGTTTTCAGCAGCGGGGCGGGAATGAGCAGTTCTTC.

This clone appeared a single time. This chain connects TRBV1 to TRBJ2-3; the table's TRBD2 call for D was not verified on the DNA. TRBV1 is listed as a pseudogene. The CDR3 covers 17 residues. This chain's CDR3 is CTSTPRNSGSITDTQYF. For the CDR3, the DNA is TGCACCAGCACCCCAAGAAATAGCGGGAGTATCACAGATACGCAGTATTTT.

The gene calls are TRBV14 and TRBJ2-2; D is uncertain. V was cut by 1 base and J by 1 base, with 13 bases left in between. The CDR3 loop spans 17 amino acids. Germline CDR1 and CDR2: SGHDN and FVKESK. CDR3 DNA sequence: TGTGCCAGCAGCCAAGCGTTCGGCAGAGGGAACACCGGGGAGCTGTTTTTT. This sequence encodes CASSQAFGRGNTGELFF.

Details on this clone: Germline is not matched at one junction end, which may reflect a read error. CDR3 DNA sequence: TGTGCTAGCAGCTTAGGGACATCAAAAAACACCGGGGAGCTGTTTTTT. Amino acids: CASSLGTSKNTGELFF. The V call is TRBV7-7, the J call TRBJ2-2; D is possibly TRBD1 (6 bases). CDR3 length equals 16 residues. Germline V lookup: CDR1 SSHAT, CDR2 FNYEAQ (reference sequence).

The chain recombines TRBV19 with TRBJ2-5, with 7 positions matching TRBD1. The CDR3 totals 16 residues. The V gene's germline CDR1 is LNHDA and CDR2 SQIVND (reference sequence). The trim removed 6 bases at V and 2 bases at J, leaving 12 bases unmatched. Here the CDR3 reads CASSRRRQGHQETQYF. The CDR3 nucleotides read TGTGCCAGTAGCCGCCGGCGACAGGGCCATCAAGAGACCCAGTACTTC. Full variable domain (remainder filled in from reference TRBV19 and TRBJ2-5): DGGITQSPKYLFRKEGQNVTLSCEQNLNHDAMYWYRQDPGQGLRLIYYSQIVNDFQKGDIAEGYSVSREKKESFPLTVTSAQKNPTAFYLCASSRRRQGHQETQYFGPGTRLLVL.

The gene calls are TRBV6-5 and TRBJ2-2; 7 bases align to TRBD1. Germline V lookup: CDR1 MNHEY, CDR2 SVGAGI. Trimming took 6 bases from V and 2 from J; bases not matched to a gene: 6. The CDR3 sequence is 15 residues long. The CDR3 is CASSWTGGNTGELFF. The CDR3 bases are TGTGCCAGCAGCTGGACAGGAGGAAACACCGGGGAGCTGTTTTTT.

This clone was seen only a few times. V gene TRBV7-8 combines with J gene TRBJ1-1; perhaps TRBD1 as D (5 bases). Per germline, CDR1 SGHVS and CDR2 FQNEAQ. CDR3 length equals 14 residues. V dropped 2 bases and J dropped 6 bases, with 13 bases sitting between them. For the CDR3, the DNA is TGTGCCAGCAGCTTAAAAAATTGGGGCGCTGAAGCTTTCTTT. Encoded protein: CASSLKNWGAEAFF.

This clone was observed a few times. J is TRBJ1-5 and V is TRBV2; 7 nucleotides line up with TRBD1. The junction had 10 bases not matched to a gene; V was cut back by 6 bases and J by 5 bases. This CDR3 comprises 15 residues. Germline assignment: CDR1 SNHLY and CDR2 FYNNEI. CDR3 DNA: TGTGCCAGCAGAGGGGAGACAGGGAGTTATCAGCCCCAGCATTTT. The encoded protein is CASRGETGSYQPQHF. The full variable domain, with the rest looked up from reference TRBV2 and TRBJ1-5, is EPEVTQTPSHQVTQMGQEVILRCVPISNHLYFYWYRQILGQKVEFLVSFYNNEISEKSEIFDDQFSVERPDGSNFTLKIRSTKLEDSAMYFCASRGETGSYQPQHFGDGTRLSIL.